Listed here is a single T cell receptor beta chain. The antigen is undetermined. Every TCR beta cDNA library bore unique molecular identifiers. Starting from approximately 1 to 10 million T cells, the study yielded a few hundred thousand cDNA molecules. TCRdb re-called the PCR reads through MiXCR, storing one row per CDR3 protein. The sample contains hundreds of thousands of distinct CDR3 sequences, 59% of which appear only once. The sample is drawn from a study of post-analysis software for immune sequencing data. For the study at large: Disease courses included relapsing-remitting, secondary progressive and progressive-relapsing multiple sclerosis.

Study-wide results and limits: Significantly lower normalized Chao1 diversity was seen in multiple sclerosis patients than in controls. Controls showed lower frequencies than patients for several TRBV segments, and TRBV5-6, TRBV5-1 and TRBV20-1 were among these. Strong co-clustering by F measure linked samples that shared a preparation batch.

Trimming removed 0 bases from V and 0 bases from J, with 10 bases in between. The length of the CDR3 is 16 residues. The V gene's germline CDR1 is SGHDT and CDR2 YYEEEE. Material for sequencing was blood. V usage is TRBV5-6 and J usage is TRBJ1-5; maybe TRBD1 (5 bases). This TCR was sampled from a girl aged 2-9 years with multiple sclerosis. The CDR3 is CASSLGDWYSNQPQHF. CDR3 nucleotide sequence: TGTGCCAGCAGCTTGGGGGACTGGTATAGCAATCAGCCCCAGCATTTT. Looking up the rest from reference TRBV5-6 and TRBJ1-5 gives the full variable domain: DAGVTQSPTHLIKTRGQQVTLRCSPKSGHDTVSWYQQALGQGPQFIFQYYEEEERQRGNFPDRFSGHQFPNYSSELNVNALLLGDSALYLCASSLGDWYSNQPQHFGDGTRLSIL.